The 26 T cell receptor beta chains given below trace back to one sample, sequenced in a study of cytomegalovirus exposure and HLA in healthy donors. 13 Jbeta primers and 60 Vbeta primers were used for the PCR. The repertoire was sequenced with immunoSEQ multiplex PCR; TCRdb's copy has only in-frame clones and lacks some. The table records 170,000 or so clones, roughly 82% of them present only once. The sequenced sample consisted of PBMCs. The receptor set was obtained from a woman aged 50 to 65 in good health and CMV-seronegative.

V and J are TRBV30 and TRBJ1-5, with D maybe TRBD1 (6 bases). CDR1 is GTSNPN, CDR2 SVGIG, per germline (reference sequence). The CDR3 is 14 amino acids. The V end lost 0 bases, the J end lost 5 bases, and 11 bases lay between the germline ends. CDR3 region: CAWSVTGRDQPQHF. The CDR3 DNA sequence: TGTGCCTGGAGTGTAACAGGGAGGGATCAGCCCCAGCATTTT.

This clone occurred a few times. The CDR3 DNA reads TGTGCCAGCAGTTTATCAGGGGTAGATACGCAGTATTTT. Its translation is CASSLSGVDTQYF. V is TRBV27 and J is TRBJ2-3, with D perhaps TRBD1 (5 bases). CDR1 is MNHEY, CDR2 SMNVEV, per germline (reference sequence). The V and J ends lost 0 bases and 5 bases respectively, with 6 bases between them. This CDR3 comprises 13 residues.

This clone occurred a few times. This chain uses TRBV4-2 with TRBJ2-3; D gene unclear. The CDR3 is 14 residues long. Trimming left V 2 bases short and J 10 bases short, with 16 bases between. Germline CDR1 and CDR2: LGHNA and YNFKEQ. The CDR3 sequence is CASSQFRGVLAQYF. DNA of the CDR3: TGTGCCAGCAGCCAATTCCGAGGAGTGTTGGCGCAGTATTTT.

This clone was observed once. This chain joins TRBV30 and TRBJ2-5; 7 bases map to TRBD2. V was pared by 6 bases and J by 11 bases, with 6 bases of the junction left unmatched. The CDR3 contains 10 residues. Germline assignment: CDR1 GTSNPN and CDR2 SVGIG (reference sequence). This CDR3 reads CACGEGLQYF. The CDR3 nucleotides read TGTGCCTGCGGTGAGGGACTACAGTACTTC.

The chain has TRBV2 and TRBJ1-2, with D maybe TRBD1 (5 bases). This CDR3 spans 12 amino acids. V lost 8 bases and J 5 bases, leaving 12 bases between the germline ends. Germline V gives CDR1 SNHLY, CDR2 FYNNEI. DNA for the CDR3: TGTGCCAGCCACGACAGTCCTTATGGCTACACCTTC. Amino acid sequence: CASHDSPYGYTF.

The chain couples TRBV7-8 to TRBJ2-7; D is possibly TRBD2 (6 bases). The V end lost 1 base, the J end lost 0 bases, and 13 bases lay between the germline ends. The CDR3 runs 16 residues. Germline V gene data show CDR1 as SGHVS and CDR2 as FQNEAQ. Here the CDR3 reads CASSLEGTPGSYEQYF. For the CDR3, the DNA is TGTGCCAGCAGCTTAGAGGGGACTCCGGGCTCCTACGAGCAGTACTTC.

The V and J genes are TRBV25-1 and TRBJ2-5; 11 bases fit TRBD1. The CDR3 extends over 16 amino acids. Germline values: CDR1 MGHDK, CDR2 SYGVNS. V shed 4 bases and J 0 bases; nucleotides not matched to a gene: 4. The CDR3: CASSARDRGDQETQYF. CDR3 in DNA: TGTGCCAGCAGTGCGAGGGACAGGGGGGACCAAGAGACCCAGTACTTC.

This clone has more than one count but fewer than ten. J is TRBJ1-2 and V is TRBV2, with unresolved D. In germline, CDR1 is SNHLY, CDR2 FYNNEI. V lost 7 bases and J 2 bases, leaving 11 bases between the germline ends. The CDR3 is made up of 13 amino acids. Here the CDR3 DNA reads TGTGCCAGCACCCTCTATCTAAACTATGGCTACACCTTC. Its protein product is CASTLYLNYGYTF.

The genes are TRBV28 and TRBJ1-1; maybe TRBD1 (5 bases). V lost 6 bases, J lost 1 base, and 12 bases lay in between. CDR1 MDHEN and CDR2 SYDVKM come from the germline V gene. This CDR3 spans 14 amino acids. This CDR3 reads CASRKGHKNTEAFF. The DNA for the CDR3 is TGTGCCAGCAGGAAAGGACACAAGAACACTGAAGCTTTCTTT.

The J gene is TRBJ1-5, the V gene TRBV12-5; tentatively, D is TRBD1 (5 bases). CDR1 and CDR2 from the germline V gene are LGHNT and FRNRAP. The CDR3 loop spans 14 amino acids. Trimming pared 7 bases from V and 2 bases from J, leaving 12 bases between. The CDR3 DNA is TGTGCTAGTGCTAGGGGCCCCGGCAATCAGCCCCAGCATTTT. This sequence encodes CASARGPGNQPQHF.

The chain has TRBV25-1 and TRBJ2-3, with TRBD1 as a possible D gene (6 bases). This CDR3 spans 16 amino acids. CDR1 is MGHDK and CDR2 is SYGVNS in the germline V gene. V was trimmed by 3 bases and J by 3 bases, leaving 16 bases between them. The CDR3 DNA sequence: TGTGCCAGCAGTGACCTCACAGGGTTTTTGACAGATACGCAGTATTTT. Translation gives CASSDLTGFLTDTQYF.

The V call is TRBV2, the J call TRBJ2-1; D call uncertain. The V gene's germline CDR1 is SNHLY and CDR2 FYNNEI. V was clipped by 2 bases and J by 10 bases, with 12 bases between them. This CDR3 is 13 amino acids long. DNA for the CDR3: TGTGCCAGCAGTGAACCTCTGGCTTTAGAGCAGTTCTTC. Translated, it gives CASSEPLALEQFF. The complete variable domain, with remaining parts taken from reference TRBV2 and TRBJ2-1, reads EPEVTQTPSHQVTQMGQEVILRCVPISNHLYFYWYRQILGQKVEFLVSFYNNEISEKSEIFDDQFSVERPDGSNFTLKIRSTKLEDSAMYFCASSEPLALEQFFGPGTRLTVL.

The chain employs TRBV5-1 and TRBJ1-2; D perhaps matches TRBD1 (6 bases). CDR3 length equals 14 residues. CDR1 SGHRS and CDR2 YFSETQ come from the germline V gene. V lost 4 bases to trimming and J lost 5 bases, with 15 bases between them. CDR3 sequence (DNA): TGCGCCAGCAGCGAGATTGACAGGTGGTATGGCTACACCTTC. Protein product: CASSEIDRWYGYTF. The complete variable domain, with remaining parts taken from reference TRBV5-1 and TRBJ1-2, reads KAGVTQTPRYLIKTRGQQVTLSCSPISGHRSVSWYQQTPGQGLQFLFEYFSETQRNKGNFPGRFSGRQFSNSRSEMNVSTLELGDSALYLCASSEIDRWYGYTFGSGTRLTVV.

V is TRBV27 and J is TRBJ1-1, with 10 bases matching TRBD1. This CDR3 spans 14 amino acids. Germline V lookup: CDR1 MNHEY, CDR2 SMNVEV (reference sequence). With 3 bases clipped from V and 4 bases from J, the junction kept 2 bases outside the gene matches. CDR3 DNA: TGTGCCAGCAGTTTGACAGGGGGCGTCACTGAAGCTTTCTTT. Its translation is CASSLTGGVTEAFF.

The chain links TRBV5-1 to TRBJ2-1; no clear D gene. Germline V gives CDR1 SGHRS, CDR2 YFSETQ. Deletions cut 4 bases from V and 5 bases from J, with 10 bases between. This CDR3 has 13 amino acids. The CDR3 DNA sequence: TGCGCCAGCAGCCCTGTGGGCAACAATGAGCAGTTCTTC. Translated: CASSPVGNNEQFF. The complete variable domain, with remaining parts taken from reference TRBV5-1 and TRBJ2-1, reads KAGVTQTPRYLIKTRGQQVTLSCSPISGHRSVSWYQQTPGQGLQFLFEYFSETQRNKGNFPGRFSGRQFSNSRSEMNVSTLELGDSALYLCASSPVGNNEQFFGPGTRLTVL.

This chain links TRBV28 with TRBJ2-7, with 9 positions matching TRBD1. The CDR3 is 15 amino acids. V lost 5 bases to trimming and J lost 4 bases; unmatched junction nucleotides: 9. Germline V lookup: CDR1 MDHEN, CDR2 SYDVKM. The DNA of the CDR3 is TGTGCCAGCAGTATCACAGGGGGCGGTCAATACGAGCAGTACTTC. As protein: CASSITGGGQYEQYF.

This clone appeared a few times. The chain carries TRBV5-1 and TRBJ1-3, with D possibly TRBD1 on 6 matching bases. Germline V gene data show CDR1 as SGHRS and CDR2 as YFSETQ. CDR3 length equals 16 residues. Trimming removed 0 bases at V and 2 bases at J, with 12 bases between. CDR3: CASSLDGTLAGNTIYF. CDR3 coding DNA: TGCGCCAGCAGCTTGGACGGGACACTTGCTGGAAACACCATATATTTT.

The CDR3 here is CASFGTEERKNHYGYTF. The CDR3 DNA reads TGTGCTTCTTTCGGGACAGAGGAGAGGAAAAATCACTATGGCTACACCTTC. The chain has TRBV19 and TRBJ1-2; 7 bases align to TRBD1. Germline lookup yields CDR1 LNHDA and CDR2 SQIVND (reference sequence). The CDR3 extends over 17 amino acids.

The V and J genes are TRBV28 and TRBJ2-5; weak D call: TRBD2 (6 bases). The J call may be wrong; the DNA end is better matched by TRBJ2-7. CDR3 length equals 16 residues. Per the germline V gene, CDR1 is MDHEN and CDR2 is SYDVKM. CDR3 in amino acids: CASRPPVGGSGYEQYF. CDR3 nucleotide sequence: TGTGCCAGCAGACCACCCGTCGGGGGATCGGGCTACGAGCAGTACTTC.

The rearrangement joins TRBV18 to TRBJ2-2; 12 bases match TRBD2. The germline V gene encodes CDR1 KGHSH and CDR2 LQKENI. The CDR3 loop spans 16 amino acids. After removal of 0 bases from V and 4 bases from J, the junction contained 0 bases not matched to a gene. The CDR3 loop reads CASSPPLAGGTGELFF. The CDR3 DNA is TGTGCCAGCTCACCACCACTAGCGGGAGGCACCGGGGAGCTGTTTTTT. The complete variable domain, with remaining parts taken from reference TRBV18 and TRBJ2-2, reads NAGVMQNPRHLVRRRGQEARLRCSPMKGHSHVYWYRQLPEEGLKFMVYLQKENIIDESGMPKERFSAEFPKEGPSILRIQQVVRGDSAAYFCASSPPLAGGTGELFFGEGSRLTVL.

In its sample, this clone was seen once. V and J are TRBV28 and TRBJ2-4; 7 bases are shared with TRBD2. V was clipped by 3 bases and J by 0 bases; unmatched bases: 8. The CDR3 is 17 residues long. Germline V gives CDR1 MDHEN, CDR2 SYDVKM. Here the CDR3 reads CASSFGGTLLAKNIQYF. The CDR3 DNA follows: TGTGCCAGCAGTTTCGGGGGGACCTTACTAGCCAAAAACATTCAGTACTTC.

J is TRBJ1-1 and V is TRBV28; 7 nucleotides agree with TRBD1. The length of the CDR3 is 14 residues. With 4 bases clipped from V and 5 bases from J, the junction kept 7 bases outside the gene matches. Germline-derived CDR1 and CDR2 are MDHEN and SYDVKM. The CDR3 coding sequence is TGTGCCAGCAGTTCCCCAGGGGGAAGGACTGAAGCTTTCTTT. Its protein product is CASSSPGGRTEAFF.

V is TRBV2 and J is TRBJ1-5, with D possibly matching TRBD1 (5 bases). From germline, CDR1 is SNHLY and CDR2 FYNNEI. The CDR3 runs 13 residues. V shed 6 bases and J shed 7 bases, with 13 bases lying between them. CDR3 in DNA: TGTGCCAGCAGCCAGGGTATCGTCCAGCCCCAGCATTTT. Protein: CASSQGIVQPQHF.

The count of this clone is one. This chain joins TRBV4-3 and TRBJ2-2; D unclear. This CDR3 has 15 residues. CDR1 and CDR2 (germline): LGHNA, YSLEER. V was trimmed by 1 base and J by 8 bases, leaving 14 bases between them. In nucleotides, the CDR3 is TGCGCCAGCAGCCAAGGCCCCCCCACCAGGGGGGAGCTGTTTTTT. Its protein is CASSQGPPTRGELFF.

The rearrangement links TRBV5-4 to TRBJ1-1; the D gene is possibly TRBD1 (5 bases). CDR3 length: 14 residues. Germline assignment: CDR1 SGHNT and CDR2 YYREEE (reference sequence). Trimming cost V 5 bases and J 2 bases, with 13 bases left between them. In DNA form, the CDR3 reads TGTGCCAGCAGTTATGCAGGGTATAACACTGAAGCTTTCTTT. Translating it yields CASSYAGYNTEAFF.

The chain recombines TRBV11-3 with TRBJ2-2, with D maybe TRBD1 (6 bases). The CDR3 is made up of 15 amino acids. The germline V gene has CDR1 SGHNT and CDR2 YENEEA. Trimming shortened V by 5 bases and J by 6 bases, and 16 bases separated the two germline ends. The CDR3 sequence: CASSQQGPLPGELFF. The CDR3 bases are TGTGCCAGCAGCCAACAGGGCCCCCTCCCCGGGGAGCTGTTTTTT.